This is a list of T cell receptor beta chains from one sample in a study of blood T cell repertoires in COVID-19. Clones were sequenced by immunoSEQ multiplex PCR, and TCRdb holds only the in-frame ones, with some missing. This table has a few hundred thousand clones, about nine tenths appearing once. Sequences were obtained from peripheral blood. The receptors originated from a man between 60 and 70 years old with acute or convalescent COVID-19. The CDR3 runs from the conserved cysteine through the conserved F or W. D genes are given only for firm matches. Size values are once, few and many counts, or a class for expanded clones, and some rows have none.

d_call j_call clone_size v_call cdr3_aa cdr3_nt
TRBD1 TRBJ1-4 . TRBV3-1/TRBV3-2 CASSNPGQGRNEKLFF TGTGCCAGCAGCAATCCGGGACAGGGGCGAAATGAAAAACTGTTTTTT
. TRBJ2-2 . TRBV6-2/TRBV6-3 CASSKGTGRTGELFF TGTGCCAGCAGTAAGGGTACAGGGCGCACCGGGGAGCTGTTTTTT
TRBD1 TRBJ1-1 . TRBV19 CASSIRQGGLAEAFF TGTGCCAGTAGTATAAGACAGGGGGGTTTGGCTGAAGCTTTCTTT
TRBD1 TRBJ2-5 . TRBV3-1/TRBV3-2 CASSRGDSQETQYF TGTGCCAGCAGCCGAGGGGACAGCCAAGAGACCCAGTACTTC
. TRBJ1-6 . TRBV2 CASSERYRSSSYNSPLHF TGTGCCAGCAGTGAGAGGTACAGGTCGAGCTCCTATAATTCACCCCTCCACTTT
TRBD2 TRBJ2-7 once TRBV19 CASSPQRGSTYEQYF TGTGCCAGTAGTCCCCAGCGCGGGAGTACGTACGAGCAGTACTTC
. TRBJ2-1 . TRBV7-9 CASSSTGHEQFF TGTGCCAGCAGCAGCACAGGGCATGAGCAGTTCTTC
. TRBJ2-1 . TRBV9 CASSAPDYYEQFF TGTGCCAGCAGCGCCCCGGACTACTATGAGCAGTTCTTC
TRBD2 TRBJ2-1 . TRBV6-6 CASSPSGRDNEQFF TGTGCCAGCAGTCCTAGCGGGAGGGACAATGAGCAGTTCTTC
TRBD2 TRBJ2-7 . TRBV30 CAWTSGSGPYEQYF TGTGCCTGGACTAGCGGGAGTGGTCCCTACGAGCAGTACTTC
. TRBJ2-7 . TRBV12-3/TRBV12-4 CASSSVNYEQYF TGTGCCAGCAGTTCGGTTAACTACGAGCAGTACTTC
. TRBJ1-2 . TRBV6-4 CASSEGRALSEGYTF TGTGCCAGCAGTGAGGGCAGGGCCCTATCCGAGGGCTACACCTTC
TRBD2 TRBJ2-7 . TRBV30 CAWSFQREFAYEQYF TGTGCCTGGAGTTTCCAGCGGGAATTTGCCTACGAGCAGTACTTC
. TRBJ2-1 once TRBV12-3/TRBV12-4 CASSLYNEQFF TGTGCCAGCAGCCTTTACAATGAGCAGTTCTTC
TRBD2 TRBJ2-1 once TRBV6-2/TRBV6-3 CASSYQLAGGINEQFF TGTGCCAGCAGTTACCAGCTAGCGGGAGGTATCAATGAGCAGTTCTTC
. TRBJ2-5 . TRBV3-1/TRBV3-2 CASSQDSPPQETQYF TGTGCCAGCAGCCAAGATAGCCCCCCCCAGGAGACCCAGTACTTC